This T cell receptor beta chain was captured by sequencing in a study of cytomegalovirus exposure and HLA in healthy donors. The PCR was carried out with 60 Vbeta primers and 13 Jbeta primers. Data came from immunoSEQ multiplex PCR; TCRdb stores just in-frame clones and leaves some out. The sample yields 150,000 or so clones, under 80% seen once. V shed 1 base and J shed 4 bases, with 8 bases lying between them. The CDR3 loop spans 14 amino acids. The germline V gene encodes CDR1 SGHDT and CDR2 YYEEEE. The gene calls are TRBV5-6 and TRBJ1-4; maybe TRBD1 (6 bases). Sequenced sample: PBMCs. The receptor was isolated from a man aged 25-45 years in good health and CMV-seronegative. The CDR3 sequence: CASSLQGINEKLFF. DNA for the CDR3: TGTGCCAGCAGCTTGCAGGGGATTAATGAAAAACTGTTTTTT.